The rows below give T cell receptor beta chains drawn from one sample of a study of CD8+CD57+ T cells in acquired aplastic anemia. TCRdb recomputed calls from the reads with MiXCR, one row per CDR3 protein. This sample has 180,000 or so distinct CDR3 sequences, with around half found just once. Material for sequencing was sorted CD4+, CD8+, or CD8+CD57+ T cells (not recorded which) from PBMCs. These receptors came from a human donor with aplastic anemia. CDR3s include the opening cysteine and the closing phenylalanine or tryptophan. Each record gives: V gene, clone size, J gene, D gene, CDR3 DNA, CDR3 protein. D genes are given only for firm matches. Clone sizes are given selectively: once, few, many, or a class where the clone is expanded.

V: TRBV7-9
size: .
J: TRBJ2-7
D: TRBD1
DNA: TGTGCCAGCAGGTCCGGGACAGTTCCTTACGAGCAGTACTTC
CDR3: CASRSGTVPYEQYF

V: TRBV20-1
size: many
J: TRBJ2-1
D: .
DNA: TGCAGTGCTAGAGCAGCGGCCGGGAGCAATGAGCAGTTCTTC
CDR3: CSARAAAGSNEQFF

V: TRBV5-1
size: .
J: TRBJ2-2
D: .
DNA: TGCGCCAGCAGCCCCACTACGATACAGATCTCGAACACCGGGGAGCTGTTTTTT
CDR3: CASSPTTIQISNTGELFF

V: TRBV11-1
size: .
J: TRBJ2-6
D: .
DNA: TGTGCCAGCATGCTGTGGGTCTCCTCTGGGGCCAACGTCCTGACTTTC
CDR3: CASMLWVSSGANVLTF

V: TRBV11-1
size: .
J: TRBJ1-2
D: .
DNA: TGTGCCAGCAGCGCCGGATATCCAAGACTTAACTATGGCTACACCTTC
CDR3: CASSAGYPRLNYGYTF

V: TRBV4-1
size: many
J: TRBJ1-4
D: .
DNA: TGCGCCAGCAGCCAGGACGGCATTAATGAAAAACTGTTTTTT
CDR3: CASSQDGINEKLFF

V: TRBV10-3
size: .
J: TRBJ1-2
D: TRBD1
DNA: TGTGCCAGCCGAGGGACAGGCACATCGAACTATGGCTACACCTTC
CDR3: CASRGTGTSNYGYTF

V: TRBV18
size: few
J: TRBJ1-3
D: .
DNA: TGTGCCAGCTCACCACTCGGACCGCGTAGCTCTGGAAACACCATATATTTT
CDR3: CASSPLGPRSSGNTIYF

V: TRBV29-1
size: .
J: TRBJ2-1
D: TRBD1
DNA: TGCAGCGTTTACCGGGACAGGGGTCGTGAGCAGTTCTTC
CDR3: CSVYRDRGREQFF

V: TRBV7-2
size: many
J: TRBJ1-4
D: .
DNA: TGTGCCAGCAGCTCGGTCGGGGCAGCAACTAATGAAAAACTGTTTTTT
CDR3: CASSSVGAATNEKLFF